The 2 T cell receptor beta chains listed next were all sequenced from one sample in a study of neurological immune-mediated disorders. Time point here: longitudinal time-point 2. TCRdb re-analysed the 5' RACE reads in MiXCR, keeping a single row per CDR3 protein. The sample records roughly 60,000 distinct CDR3 sequences, roughly 9.8% being singletons. The sequenced sample was PBMCs. These receptors were obtained from a man under 40 in good health.

Many counts were recorded for this clonotype. The J gene is TRBJ1-6, the V gene TRBV9, with TRBD1 as a possible D gene (5 bases). Trimming removed 3 bases from V and 7 bases from J, with 11 bases in between. CDR1 is SGDLS and CDR2 is YYNGEE in the germline V gene. The CDR3 has 14 residues. The CDR3 coding sequence is TGTGCCAGCAGCGCCGACAGCGGGAATTCACCCCTCCACTTT. This gives the protein CASSADSGNSPLHF.

This clonotype was recorded many times. The chain joins TRBV20-1 to TRBJ2-7; 10 nucleotides agree with TRBD1. The CDR3 contains 14 residues. V lost 1 base and J lost 2; bases outside the gene matches: 2. Germline values: CDR1 DFQATT, CDR2 SNEGSKA (reference sequence). The CDR3 loop is CSARAGQGTYEQYF. The CDR3 DNA reads as TGCAGTGCTAGAGCGGGACAGGGGACCTACGAGCAGTACTTC.